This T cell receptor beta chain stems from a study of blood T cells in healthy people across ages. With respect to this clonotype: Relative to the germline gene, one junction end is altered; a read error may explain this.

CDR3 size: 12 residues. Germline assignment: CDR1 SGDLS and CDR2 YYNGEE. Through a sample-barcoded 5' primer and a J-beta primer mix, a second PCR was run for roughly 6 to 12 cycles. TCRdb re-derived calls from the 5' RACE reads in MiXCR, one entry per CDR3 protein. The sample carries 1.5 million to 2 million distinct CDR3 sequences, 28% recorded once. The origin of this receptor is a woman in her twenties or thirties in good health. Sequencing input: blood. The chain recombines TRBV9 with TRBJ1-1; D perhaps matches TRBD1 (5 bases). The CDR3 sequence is CASGGEGTAAFF. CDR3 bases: TGTGCCAGTGGCGGGGAAGGGACTGCAGCTTTCTTT.